This T cell receptor (beta chain) stems from a study of blood T cells in healthy people across ages. Study background: When template switching was applied, about one barcoded beta molecule was captured per two T cells.

V lost 5 bases to trimming and J lost 5 bases; unmatched junction nucleotides: 7. The germline gives CDR1 DFQATT, CDR2 SNEGSKA (reference sequence). The CDR3 has 13 residues. Each sample had at least 6 million PBMCs isolated. Extracted total RNA amounted to at least 5.5 micrograms for each sample. It was with a sample-barcoded 5' primer and a J-beta primer mix that a second PCR of roughly 7 to 12 cycles was run. TCRdb recomputed calls from the 5' RACE reads with MiXCR, one row per CDR3 protein. In the table there are about 1,400,000 distinct CDR3 sequences, 59% of which are singletons. Sequenced sample: blood. This TCR was sampled from a man aged 18 to 30 in good health. The V gene is TRBV20-1, the J gene TRBJ2-3; TRBD1 agrees at 7 bases. CDR3 loop: CSALTGSEDTQYF. The CDR3 DNA follows: TGCAGTGCTCTGACAGGGTCGGAAGATACGCAGTATTTT.